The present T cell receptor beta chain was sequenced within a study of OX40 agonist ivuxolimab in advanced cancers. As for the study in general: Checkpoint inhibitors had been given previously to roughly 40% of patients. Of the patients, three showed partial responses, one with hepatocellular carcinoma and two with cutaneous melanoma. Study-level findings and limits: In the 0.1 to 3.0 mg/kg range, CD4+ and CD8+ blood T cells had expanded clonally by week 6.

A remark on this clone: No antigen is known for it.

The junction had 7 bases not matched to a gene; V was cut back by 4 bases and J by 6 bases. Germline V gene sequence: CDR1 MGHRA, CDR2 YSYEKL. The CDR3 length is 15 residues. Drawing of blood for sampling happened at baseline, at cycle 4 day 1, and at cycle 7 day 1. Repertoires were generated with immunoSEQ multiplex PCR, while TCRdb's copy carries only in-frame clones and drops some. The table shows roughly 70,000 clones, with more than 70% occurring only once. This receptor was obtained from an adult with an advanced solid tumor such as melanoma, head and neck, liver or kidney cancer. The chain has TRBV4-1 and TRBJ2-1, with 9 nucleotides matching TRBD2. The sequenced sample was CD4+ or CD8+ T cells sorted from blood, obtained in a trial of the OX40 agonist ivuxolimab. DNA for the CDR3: TGCGCCAGCAGCCGTCAGACTAGCGGAGTCAATGAGCAGTTCTTC. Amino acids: CASSRQTSGVNEQFF.